This TCR beta chain appears in the sequencing data of a study of tumor-infiltrating lymphocytes in localized non-small cell lung cancer. Study results and caveats: Immunotypes IM1 and IM2 had similar TCR-derived T-cell fractions.

With 6 bases removed from V and 0 bases from J, the gap between germline ends came to 8 bases. The CDR3 spans 14 residues. Germline CDR1 reads MNHEY; CDR2 reads SVGAGI. This table comes from immunoSEQ multiplex PCR, and its TCRdb copy is limited to in-frame clones, with some not included. The sample records some 7,100 clones, just under 65% being singletons. Turning to this clone: Antigen unknown.

This chain joins TRBV6-5 and TRBJ2-2; D possibly uses TRBD1 or TRBD2 (5 bases each). This receptor was obtained from a human donor with non-small cell lung cancer. Specimen: uninvolved lung tissue not adjacent to the tumor. Written as DNA, the CDR3 is TGTGCCAGCAGCCGGGACCCGAACACCGGGGAGCTGTTTTTT. Residues: CASSRDPNTGELFF.